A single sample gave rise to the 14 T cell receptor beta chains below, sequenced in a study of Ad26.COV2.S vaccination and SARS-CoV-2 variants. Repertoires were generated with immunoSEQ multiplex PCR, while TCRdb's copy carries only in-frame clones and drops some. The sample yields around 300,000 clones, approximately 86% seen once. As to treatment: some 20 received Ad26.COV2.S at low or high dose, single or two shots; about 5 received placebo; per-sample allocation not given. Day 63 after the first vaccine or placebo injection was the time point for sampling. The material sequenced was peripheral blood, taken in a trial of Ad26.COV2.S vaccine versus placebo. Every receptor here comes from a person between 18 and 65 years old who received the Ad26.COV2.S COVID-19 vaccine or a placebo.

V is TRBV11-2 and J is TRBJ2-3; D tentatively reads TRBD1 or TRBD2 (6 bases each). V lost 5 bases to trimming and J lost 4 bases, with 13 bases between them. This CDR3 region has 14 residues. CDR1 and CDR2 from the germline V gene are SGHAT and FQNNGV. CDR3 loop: CASSPRGPPDTQYF. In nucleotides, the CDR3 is TGTGCCAGCAGCCCCCGGGGGCCCCCAGATACGCAGTATTTT. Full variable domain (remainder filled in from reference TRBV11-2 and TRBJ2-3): EAGVAQSPRYKIIEKRQSVAFWCNPISGHATLYWYQQILGQGPKLLIQFQNNGVVDDSQLPKDRFSAERLKGVDSTLKIQPAKLEDSAVYLCASSPRGPPDTQYFGPGTRLTVL.

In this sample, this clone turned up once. The CDR3 loop is CASSRSALAASNTGELFF. The CDR3 bases are TGTGCCAGCTCACGAAGTGCTTTGGCTGCTTCGAACACCGGGGAGCTGTTTTTT. The chain links TRBV18 to TRBJ2-2, with D unclear. This CDR3 has 18 residues. V lost 4 bases and J 0 bases, leaving 18 bases between the germline ends. Germline CDR1 is KGHSH and CDR2 is LQKENI. The variable domain in full, completed from reference TRBV18 and TRBJ2-2, reads NAGVMQNPRHLVRRRGQEARLRCSPMKGHSHVYWYRQLPEEGLKFMVYLQKENIIDESGMPKERFSAEFPKEGPSILRIQQVVRGDSAAYFCASSRSALAASNTGELFFGEGSRLTVL.

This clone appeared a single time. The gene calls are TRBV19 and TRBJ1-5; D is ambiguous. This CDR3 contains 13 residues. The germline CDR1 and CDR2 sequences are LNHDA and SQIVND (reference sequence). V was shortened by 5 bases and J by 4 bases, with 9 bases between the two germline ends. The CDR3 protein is CASSWVVNQPQHF. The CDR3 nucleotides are TGTGCCAGTAGTTGGGTGGTGAATCAGCCCCAGCATTTT. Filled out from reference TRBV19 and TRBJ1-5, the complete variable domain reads DGGITQSPKYLFRKEGQNVTLSCEQNLNHDAMYWYRQDPGQGLRLIYYSQIVNDFQKGDIAEGYSVSREKKESFPLTVTSAQKNPTAFYLCASSWVVNQPQHFGDGTRLSIL.

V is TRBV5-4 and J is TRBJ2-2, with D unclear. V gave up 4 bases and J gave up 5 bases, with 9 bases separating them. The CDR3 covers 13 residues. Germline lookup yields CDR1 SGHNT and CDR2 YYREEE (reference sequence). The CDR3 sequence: CASSPSGTGELFF. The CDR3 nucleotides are TGTGCCAGCAGCCCTTCAGGAACCGGGGAGCTGTTTTTT.

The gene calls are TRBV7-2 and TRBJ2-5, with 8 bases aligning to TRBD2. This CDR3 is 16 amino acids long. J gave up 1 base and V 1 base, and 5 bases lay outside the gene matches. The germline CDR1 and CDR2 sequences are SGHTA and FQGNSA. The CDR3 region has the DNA TGTGCCAGCAGCTTAGTCGCGCTAGCGGGCCAAGAGACCCAGTACTTC. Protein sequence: CASSLVALAGQETQYF.

The CDR3 is CASSARQGSGSSYNEQFF. The CDR3 DNA is TGTGCCAGCAGCGCGCGACAGGGGTCGGGGAGCTCCTACAATGAGCAGTTCTTC. The chain uses TRBV9 and TRBJ2-1; 8 positions match TRBD1. Trimming cost V 3 bases and J 0 bases; bases outside gene matches: 11. Germline-derived CDR1 and CDR2 are SGDLS and YYNGEE. The CDR3 sequence is 18 residues long.

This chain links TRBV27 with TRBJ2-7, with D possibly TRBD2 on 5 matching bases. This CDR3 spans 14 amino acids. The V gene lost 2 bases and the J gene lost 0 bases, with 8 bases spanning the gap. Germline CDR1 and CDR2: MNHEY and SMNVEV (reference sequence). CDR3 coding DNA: TGTGCCAGCAGTTTAAACGGAGGCTCCTACGAGCAGTACTTC. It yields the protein CASSLNGGSYEQYF.

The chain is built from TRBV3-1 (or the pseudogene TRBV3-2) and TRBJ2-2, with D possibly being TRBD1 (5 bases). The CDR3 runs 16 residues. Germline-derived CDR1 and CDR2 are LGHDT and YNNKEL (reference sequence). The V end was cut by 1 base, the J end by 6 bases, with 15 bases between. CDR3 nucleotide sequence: TGTGCCAGCAGCCAAGTTCCAGGGATGAGTGCCGGGGAGCTGTTTTTT. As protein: CASSQVPGMSAGELFF.

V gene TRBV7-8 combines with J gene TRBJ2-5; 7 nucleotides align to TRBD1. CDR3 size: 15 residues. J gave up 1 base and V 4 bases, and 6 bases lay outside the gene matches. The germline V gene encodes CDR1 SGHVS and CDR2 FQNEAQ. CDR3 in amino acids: CASSSLTGSQETQYF. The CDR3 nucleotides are TGTGCCAGCAGCTCCCTGACAGGGTCCCAAGAGACCCAGTACTTC.

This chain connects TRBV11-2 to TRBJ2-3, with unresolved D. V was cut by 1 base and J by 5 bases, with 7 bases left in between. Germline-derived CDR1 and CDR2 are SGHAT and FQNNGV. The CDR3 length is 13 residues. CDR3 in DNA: TGTGCCAGCAGCTTAGCCCCGGGAGATACGCAGTATTTT. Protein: CASSLAPGDTQYF.

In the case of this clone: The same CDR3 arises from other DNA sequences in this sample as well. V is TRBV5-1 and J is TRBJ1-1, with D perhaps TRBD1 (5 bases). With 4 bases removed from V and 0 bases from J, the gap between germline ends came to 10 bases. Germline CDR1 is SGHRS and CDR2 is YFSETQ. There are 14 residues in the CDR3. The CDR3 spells CASSTGTVNTEAFF. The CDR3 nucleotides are TGCGCCAGCAGCACCGGGACGGTGAACACTGAAGCTTTCTTT.

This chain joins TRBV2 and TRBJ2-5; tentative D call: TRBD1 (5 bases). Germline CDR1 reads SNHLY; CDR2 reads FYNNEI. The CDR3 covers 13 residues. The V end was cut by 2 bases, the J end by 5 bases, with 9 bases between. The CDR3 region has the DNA TGTGCCAGCAGTGAAAGGGGTACGGAGACCCAGTACTTC. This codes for CASSERGTETQYF.

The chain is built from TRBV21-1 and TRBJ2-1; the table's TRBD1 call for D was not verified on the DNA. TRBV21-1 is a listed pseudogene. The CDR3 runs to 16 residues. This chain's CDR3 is CASSKGDRPLYNEQFF. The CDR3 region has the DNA TGTGCCAGCAGCAAAGGTGACAGACCCCTCTACAATGAGCAGTTCTTC.

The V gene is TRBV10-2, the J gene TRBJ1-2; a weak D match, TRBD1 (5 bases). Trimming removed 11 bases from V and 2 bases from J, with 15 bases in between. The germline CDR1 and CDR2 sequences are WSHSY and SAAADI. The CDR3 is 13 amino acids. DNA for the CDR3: TGCGCCTCTGGAGACAGCCCGAACTATGGCTACACCTTC. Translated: CASGDSPNYGYTF.